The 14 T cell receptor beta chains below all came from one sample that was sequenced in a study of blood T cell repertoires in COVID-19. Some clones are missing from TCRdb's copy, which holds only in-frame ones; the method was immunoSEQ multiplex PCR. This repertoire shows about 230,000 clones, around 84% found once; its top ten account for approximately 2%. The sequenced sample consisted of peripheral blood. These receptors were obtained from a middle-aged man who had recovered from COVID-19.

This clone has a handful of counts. The DNA of the CDR3 is TGTGCCAGCAGCCAAGGAAGGGGTTCCTATAATTCACCCCTCCACTTT. As protein: CASSQGRGSYNSPLHF. The chain carries TRBV3-1 (or the pseudogene TRBV3-2) and TRBJ1-6, with D possibly being TRBD1 (5 bases). From germline, CDR1 is LGHDT and CDR2 YNNKEL (reference sequence). The V end was cut by 1 base, the J end by 1 base, with 8 bases between. The CDR3 is 16 amino acids.

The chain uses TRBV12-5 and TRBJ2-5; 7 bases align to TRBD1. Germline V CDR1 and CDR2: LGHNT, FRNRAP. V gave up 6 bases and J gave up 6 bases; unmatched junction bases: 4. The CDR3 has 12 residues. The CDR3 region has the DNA TGTGCTAGTGGGGGACAGTTGCAGACCCAGTACTTC. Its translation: CASGGQLQTQYF. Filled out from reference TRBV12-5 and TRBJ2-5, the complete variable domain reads DARVTQTPRHKVTEMGQEVTMRCQPILGHNTVFWYRQTMMQGLELLAYFRNRAPLDDSGMPKDRFSAEMPDATLATLKIQPSEPRDSAVYFCASGGQLQTQYFGPGTRLLVL.

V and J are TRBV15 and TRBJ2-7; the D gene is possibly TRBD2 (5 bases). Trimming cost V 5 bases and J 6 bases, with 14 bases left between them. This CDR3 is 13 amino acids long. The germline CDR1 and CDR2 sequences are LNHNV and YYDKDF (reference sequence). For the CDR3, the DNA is TGTGCCACCAGCGCACCCCCGGGATCCGAGCAGTACTTC. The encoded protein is CATSAPPGSEQYF.

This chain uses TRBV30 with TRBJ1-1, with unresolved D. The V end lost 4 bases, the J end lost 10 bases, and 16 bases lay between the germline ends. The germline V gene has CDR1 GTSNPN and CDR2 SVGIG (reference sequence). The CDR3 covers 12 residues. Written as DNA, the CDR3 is TGTGCCTGGACAGACCGCGGGCGCGGAGCTTTCTTT. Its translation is CAWTDRGRGAFF.

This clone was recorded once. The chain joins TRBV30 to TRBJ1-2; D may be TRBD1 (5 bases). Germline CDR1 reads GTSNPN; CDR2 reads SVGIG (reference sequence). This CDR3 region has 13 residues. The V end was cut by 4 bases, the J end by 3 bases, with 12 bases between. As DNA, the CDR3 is TGTGCCTGGATCCGCCCGGGGGACTATGGCTACACCTTC. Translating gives CAWIRPGDYGYTF.

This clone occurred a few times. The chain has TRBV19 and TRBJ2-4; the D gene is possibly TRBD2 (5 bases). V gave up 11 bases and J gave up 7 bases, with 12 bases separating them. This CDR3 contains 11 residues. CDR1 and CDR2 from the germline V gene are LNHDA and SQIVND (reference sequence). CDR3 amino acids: CAPCLANIQYF. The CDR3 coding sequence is TGTGCCCCCTGTTTAGCGAACATTCAGTACTTC.

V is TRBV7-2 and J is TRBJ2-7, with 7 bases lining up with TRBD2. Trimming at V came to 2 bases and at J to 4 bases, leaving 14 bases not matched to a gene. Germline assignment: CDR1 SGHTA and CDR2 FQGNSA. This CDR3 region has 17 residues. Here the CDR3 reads CASSLKAGVGSPYEQYF. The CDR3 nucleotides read TGTGCCAGCAGCTTAAAGGCGGGGGTAGGTTCCCCATACGAGCAGTACTTC.

CDR3 in amino acids: CASSYSRRTITLHF. The CDR3 DNA follows: TGTGCCAGCAGTTACTCGAGAAGGACAATCACCCTCCACTTT. V and J are TRBV6-2 or TRBV6-3 and TRBJ1-6, with D maybe TRBD1 (5 bases). There are 14 residues in the CDR3. In germline, CDR1 is MNHEY, CDR2 SVGEGT. V lost 0 bases and J 14 bases, leaving 14 bases between the germline ends.

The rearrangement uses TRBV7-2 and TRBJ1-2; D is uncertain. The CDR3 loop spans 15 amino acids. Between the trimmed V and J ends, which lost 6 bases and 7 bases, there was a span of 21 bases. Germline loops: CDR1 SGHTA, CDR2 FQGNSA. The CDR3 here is CASSRDYTRASGYTF. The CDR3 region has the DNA TGTGCCAGCAGTCGAGATTACACCCGAGCGAGTGGCTACACCTTC.

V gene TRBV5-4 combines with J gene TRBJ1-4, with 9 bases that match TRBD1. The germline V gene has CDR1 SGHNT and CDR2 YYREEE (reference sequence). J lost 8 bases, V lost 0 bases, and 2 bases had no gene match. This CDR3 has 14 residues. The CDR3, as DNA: TGTGCCAGCAGCTTGGGGACAGGGGTGGAAAAACTGTTTTTT. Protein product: CASSLGTGVEKLFF.

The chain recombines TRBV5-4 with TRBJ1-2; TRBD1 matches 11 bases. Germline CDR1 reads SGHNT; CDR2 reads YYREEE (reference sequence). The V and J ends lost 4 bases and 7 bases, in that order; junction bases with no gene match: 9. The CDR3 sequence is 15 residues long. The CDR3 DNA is TGTGCCAGCAGCCCGGGGGGACAGGGGGGTGGTGGCTACACCTTC. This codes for CASSPGGQGGGGYTF.

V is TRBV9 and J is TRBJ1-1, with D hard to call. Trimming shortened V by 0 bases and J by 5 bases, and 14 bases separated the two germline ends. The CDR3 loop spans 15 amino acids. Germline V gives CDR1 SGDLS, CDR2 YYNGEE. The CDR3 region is CASSVDGIAGTEAFF. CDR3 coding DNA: TGTGCCAGCAGCGTAGATGGAATAGCGGGGACTGAAGCTTTCTTT.

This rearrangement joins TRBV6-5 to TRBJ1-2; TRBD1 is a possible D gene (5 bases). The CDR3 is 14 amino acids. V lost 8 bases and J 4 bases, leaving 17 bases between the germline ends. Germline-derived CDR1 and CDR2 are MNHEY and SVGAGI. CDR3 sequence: CASFSTGGGYGYTF. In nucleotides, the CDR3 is TGTGCCAGCTTCTCCACCGGGGGAGGCTATGGCTACACCTTC.

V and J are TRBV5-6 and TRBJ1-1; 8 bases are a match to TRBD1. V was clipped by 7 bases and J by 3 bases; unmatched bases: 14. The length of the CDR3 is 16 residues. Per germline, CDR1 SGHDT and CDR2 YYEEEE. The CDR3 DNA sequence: TGTGCCAGCTTTTACGTGGCAGGGGGCGGCTACACTGAAGCTTTCTTT. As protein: CASFYVAGGGYTEAFF.